Below, 18 T cell receptor beta chains from the same sample are listed, as sequenced in a study of vaccination and CD4 T cells after COVID-19. Sequencing of the DNA from cultured CD4+ T cells was carried out with the Oncomine TCR Beta short-read assay. A single record per CDR3 protein comes from TCRdb applying MiXCR to the PCR reads. The sample yields tens of thousands of distinct CDR3 sequences, 40% to 50% seen once. The antigens these receptors bind are not known. Treatment: roughly ten-day PBMC culture with coronavirus spike peptide pools or control peptides (ViraFEST assay). The source was CD4+ T cells from blood, cultured in vitro, collected before SARS-CoV-2 vaccination. The receptors stem from a human donor who received a COVID-19 vaccine.

This clonotype was seen a few times. The CDR3 DNA reads TGTGCCAGCAGTCCACTACTAGCGGGGGCACCCTACGAGCAGTACTTC. This gives the protein CASSPLLAGAPYEQYF. The rearrangement uses TRBV6-1 and TRBJ2-7, with 11 bases identical to TRBD2. Germline lookup yields CDR1 MNHNS and CDR2 SASEGT. The CDR3 is 16 residues long. Trimming cost V 5 bases and J 2 bases; bases outside gene matches: 8.

The chain carries TRBV2 and TRBJ2-5, with 11 bases matching TRBD1. Germline assignment: CDR1 SNHLY and CDR2 FYNNEI. CDR3 length equals 13 residues. Trimming took 10 bases from V and 4 from J; bases not matched to a gene: 5. The DNA of the CDR3 is TGTGCCATTGGACAGGGGGCTGGAGAGACCCAGTACTTC. Translation gives CAIGQGAGETQYF.

This clonotype qualifies as medium-sized. V is TRBV7-9 and J is TRBJ2-1, with a tentative D call TRBD1 (5 bases). The CDR3 runs to 15 residues. Trimming pared 5 bases from V and 0 bases from J, leaving 11 bases between. Germline lookup yields CDR1 SEHNR and CDR2 FQNEAQ (reference sequence). The DNA for the CDR3 is TGTGCCAGCAGCCAGACAGAAAGCTCCTACAATGAGCAGTTCTTC. Protein product: CASSQTESSYNEQFF.

This chain uses TRBV11-3 with TRBJ2-5; 8 nucleotides line up with TRBD1. The germline gives CDR1 SGHNT, CDR2 YENEEA. With 3 bases clipped from V and 0 bases from J, the junction kept 3 bases outside the gene matches. The CDR3 covers 15 residues. The DNA for the CDR3 is TGTGCCAGCAGCTTGGGACAGGAGTACCAAGAGACCCAGTACTTC. As protein: CASSLGQEYQETQYF.

The V and J genes are TRBV4-2 and TRBJ1-1; 9 nucleotides align to TRBD1. V gave up 5 bases and J gave up 0 bases; unmatched junction bases: 7. CDR1 and CDR2 from the germline V gene are LGHNA and YNFKEQ. This CDR3 is built from 16 residues. CDR3 DNA sequence: TGTGCCAGCAGCACGGACAGGGGTATGATGAACACTGAAGCTTTCTTT. It codes for CASSTDRGMMNTEAFF.

V is TRBV20-1 and J is TRBJ1-5; 9 bases fit TRBD1. Unmatched junction bases numbered 1, after V lost 3 bases and J lost 7 bases. The V gene's germline CDR1 is DFQATT and CDR2 SNEGSKA (reference sequence). The CDR3 runs 12 residues. This chain's CDR3 is CSARTGGQPQHF. Written as DNA, the CDR3 is TGCAGTGCTAGGACAGGGGGGCAGCCCCAGCATTTT.

The chain carries TRBV30 and TRBJ1-1; possible D gene TRBD1, 6 bases. Germline CDR1 and CDR2: GTSNPN and SVGIG (reference sequence). There are 13 residues in the CDR3. The germline V and J ends were trimmed by 2 bases and 3 bases, with 10 bases remaining between them. The CDR3 loop is CAWSSQGYTEAFF. The CDR3 DNA sequence: TGTGCCTGGAGTTCACAGGGCTACACTGAAGCTTTCTTT.

This clonotype occurred a few times. The chain is built from TRBV6-1 and TRBJ2-2; D is undetermined. Trimming shortened V by 7 bases and J by 0 bases, and 9 bases separated the two germline ends. The germline V gene encodes CDR1 MNHNS and CDR2 SASEGT. CDR3 size: 14 residues. CDR3 loop: CASMYRTNTGELFF. In DNA form, the CDR3 reads TGTGCCAGCATGTACCGAACGAACACCGGGGAGCTGTTTTTT.

The CDR3 DNA follows: TGTGCCTGGGGGGCCGGGGGATCGGCCACTGAAGCTTTCTTT. Encoded protein: CAWGAGGSATEAFF. This chain connects TRBV30 to TRBJ1-1; weak D call: TRBD1 (5 bases). V was clipped by 5 bases and J by 4 bases, with 17 bases between them. The CDR3 totals 14 residues. CDR1 is GTSNPN, CDR2 SVGIG, per germline (reference sequence).

The chain recombines TRBV30 with TRBJ1-1; tentative D call: TRBD1 (5 bases). CDR1 and CDR2 (germline): GTSNPN, SVGIG (reference sequence). V lost 2 bases to trimming and J lost 8 bases, with 18 bases between them. The CDR3 spans 14 residues. DNA of the CDR3: TGTGCCTGGAGTTTCCCCGGTAGGGGCGCAGAAGCTTTCTTT. This gives the protein CAWSFPGRGAEAFF.

J is TRBJ1-2 and V is TRBV11-2; D is possibly TRBD1 (6 bases). This CDR3 region has 11 residues. Trimming took 5 bases from V and 12 from J, leaving 13 bases between them. Per the germline V gene, CDR1 is SGHAT and CDR2 is FQNNGV. The CDR3 DNA is TGTGCCAGCAGCAAGGACAGTGAACACACCTTC. Its translation is CASSKDSEHTF.

Only one count was recorded for this clonotype. The chain employs TRBV6-1 and TRBJ2-2; no definite D call. Germline assignment: CDR1 MNHNS and CDR2 SASEGT. CDR3 size: 12 residues. The germline V and J ends were trimmed by 9 bases and 7 bases, with 12 bases remaining between them. CDR3 amino acids: CASGYSLGELFF. As DNA, the CDR3 is TGTGCCAGTGGGTACAGCCTCGGGGAGCTGTTTTTT.

This clonotype was seen only a few times. The CDR3: CATRDLLNTEAFF. The CDR3 nucleotides are TGTGCCACCAGGGACCTATTGAACACTGAAGCTTTCTTT. This chain joins TRBV24-1 and TRBJ1-1; D unclear. The CDR3 length is 13 residues. Germline V gene data show CDR1 as KGHDR and CDR2 as SFDVKD. The V and J ends lost 7 bases and 0 bases respectively, with 8 bases between them.

This clonotype appeared a single time. The gene calls are TRBV20-1 and TRBJ2-1; D uncertain. Germline assignment: CDR1 DFQATT and CDR2 SNEGSKA (reference sequence). This CDR3 contains 16 residues. V lost 0 bases and J lost 0, with 12 bases in between. The CDR3 nucleotides read TGCAGTGCTAGAGATGACCGGCGATTCTCCTACAATGAGCAGTTCTTC. Translation: CSARDDRRFSYNEQFF.

The rearrangement joins TRBV19 to TRBJ2-2; D assignment may be TRBD1 or TRBD2 (5 bases each). This CDR3 is 16 amino acids long. Trimming left V 7 bases short and J 0 bases short, with 15 bases between. Germline V gives CDR1 LNHDA, CDR2 SQIVND (reference sequence). The CDR3 sequence is CASKFGAYANTGELFF. DNA of the CDR3: TGTGCCAGTAAATTCGGGGCCTACGCGAACACCGGGGAGCTGTTTTTT.

The chain joins TRBV12-3 or TRBV12-4 to TRBJ2-5, with D possibly being TRBD2 (6 bases). CDR3 size: 13 residues. The germline V and J ends were trimmed by 5 bases and 5 bases, with 12 bases remaining between them. The CDR3 loop is CASSGTLMETQYF. The CDR3 coding sequence is TGTGCCAGCAGTGGGACTCTTATGGAGACCCAGTACTTC.

In this sample, this clonotype turned up a few times. The rearrangement uses TRBV19 and TRBJ1-5; 7 bases line up with TRBD1. The CDR3 runs 15 residues. Germline V lookup: CDR1 LNHDA, CDR2 SQIVND (reference sequence). J lost 3 bases, V lost 5 bases, and 7 bases had no gene match. DNA of the CDR3: TGTGCCAGTAGTGCCCACAGGGGTGACAATCAGCCCCAGCATTTT. Translation gives CASSAHRGDNQPQHF.

The chain couples TRBV6-2 or TRBV6-3 to TRBJ1-4; D might be TRBD1 (6 bases). V shed 2 bases and J shed 7 bases, with 17 bases lying between them. CDR1 is MNHEY, CDR2 SVGEGT, per germline. This CDR3 spans 16 amino acids. The CDR3 DNA is TGTGCCAGCAGTTACGTCAGGGGCAGCTATCTTGAAAAACTGTTTTTT. This codes for CASSYVRGSYLEKLFF.